These T cell receptor beta chains were read from a single sample in a study of identical twins. TCRdb re-derived calls from the 5' RACE reads in MiXCR, one entry per CDR3 protein. The repertoire has approximately 680,000 distinct CDR3 sequences, 7% to 7.5% of them found once; the top ten carry around 1.6%. The sample was also reused in another study, on yellow fever vaccine responses in identical twins.

The sequenced sample was PBMCs. The receptors here all came from a young woman in good health. CDR3s include the opening cysteine and the closing phenylalanine or tryptophan. Each record gives: J gene, V gene, clone size, D gene, CDR3 protein, CDR3 DNA. The D gene is left open where the match is weak. The size entry is marked missing in some rows and otherwise reads once, few, many or a size class.

TRBJ1-4	TRBV7-9	many	.	CASRDGGNINEKLFF	TGTGCCAGCAGGGATGGGGGAAACATTAATGAAAAACTGTTTTTT
TRBJ2-5	TRBV20-1	.	.	CSASSGPRETQYF	TGCAGTGCTAGCTCTGGCCCCCGAGAGACCCAGTACTTC
TRBJ2-2	TRBV11-1	many	.	CASSYGRTGNTGELFF	TGTGCCAGCAGCTATGGGAGGACGGGTAACACCGGGGAGCTGTTTTTT
TRBJ1-5	TRBV28	many	TRBD1	CASRRQGTNQPQHF	TGTGCCAGCAGAAGACAGGGGACCAATCAGCCCCAGCATTTT
TRBJ2-3	TRBV10-2	few	.	CASSDGGRRGYF	TGCGCCAGCAGTGATGGCGGACGGCGGGGGTATTTT
TRBJ2-6	TRBV5-5	few	.	CASSTAGRGGLTF	TGTGCCAGCAGCACGGCCGGGCGGGGCGGCCTGACTTTC
TRBJ1-1	TRBV18	.	TRBD1	CASSPSGTGGTEAFF	TGTGCCAGCTCACCATCGGGGACAGGGGGCACTGAAGCTTTCTTT
TRBJ2-1	TRBV20-1	.	.	CSARQGGSLTYNEQFF	TGCAGTGCTAGGCAGGGAGGCTCCTTAACCTACAATGAGCAGTTCTTC
TRBJ2-1	TRBV6-2/TRBV6-3	few	.	CASSSGPPLFYNEQFF	TGTGCCAGCAGTTCAGGGCCTCCACTCTTTTACAATGAGCAGTTCTTC
TRBJ2-7	TRBV5-1	many	TRBD2	CASSSPGLAGDEQYF	TGCGCCAGCAGCTCTCCGGGACTAGCGGGAGACGAGCAGTACTTC
TRBJ1-5	TRBV6-5	.	.	CASSYVINQPQHF	TGTGCCAGCAGTTACGTCATCAATCAGCCCCAGCATTTT
TRBJ2-1	TRBV4-1	few	TRBD2	CASSQVNVGLANEQFF	TGCGCCAGCAGCCAAGTAAATGTGGGACTAGCCAATGAGCAGTTCTTC
TRBJ2-7	TRBV5-6	few	TRBD2	CASSLTPGLESYEQYF	TGTGCCAGCAGCTTGACCCCGGGACTAGAGTCCTACGAGCAGTACTTC
TRBJ1-2	TRBV20-1	.	.	CSPPPEILGYTF	TGCAGTCCTCCCCCCGAAATATTAGGCTACACCTTC
TRBJ2-7	TRBV6-5	few	.	CASSYSGPGRNYEQYF	TGTGCCAGCAGTTACTCCGGTCCGGGACGGAACTACGAGCAGTACTTC
TRBJ2-1	TRBV12-5	.	TRBD2	CASGLLPSGRSYNEQFF	TGTGCTAGTGGTTTGCTCCCTAGCGGGAGGTCCTACAATGAGCAGTTCTTC
TRBJ2-1	TRBV10-3	few	TRBD1	CAISGQGTVSYNEQFF	TGTGCCATCAGTGGACAGGGGACTGTATCCTACAATGAGCAGTTCTTC
TRBJ2-3	TRBV6-5	.	TRBD1	CASSYSVRGTDTQYF	TGTGCCAGCAGTTACTCGGTCAGGGGGACAGATACGCAGTATTTT
TRBJ1-4	TRBV2	.	.	CASTKSTGRFGLFF	TGTGCCAGCACTAAGTCTACGGGGCGGTTTGGACTGTTTTTT
TRBJ2-7	TRBV4-2	.	TRBD1	CASSLSQRQGASYEQYF	TGTGCCAGCAGCCTCAGTCAGCGACAGGGGGCTTCCTACGAGCAGTACTTC
TRBJ1-2	TRBV5-1	many	TRBD1	CASSKTGGDRVSGYTF	TGCGCCAGCAGCAAGACAGGGGGCGATAGGGTGAGCGGCTACACCTTC
TRBJ2-3	TRBV11-2	many	.	CASSSGFFTDTQYF	TGTGCCAGCAGCTCAGGGTTCTTTACAGATACGCAGTATTTT
TRBJ1-1	TRBV18	.	.	CASSPGPADNTEAFF	TGTGCCAGCTCACCGGGTCCAGCTGATAACACTGAAGCTTTCTTT
TRBJ1-3	TRBV12-3/TRBV12-4	few	.	CASSVGVFSGNTIYF	TGTGCCAGCAGTGTGGGAGTATTCTCTGGAAACACCATATATTTT
TRBJ1-2	TRBV6-1	few	.	CASSENLDGYTF	TGTGCCAGCAGTGAAAATCTGGACGGCTACACCTTC
TRBJ2-3	TRBV20-1	many	TRBD2	CSARGGNTQYF	TGCAGTGCTAGGGGGGGGAATACGCAGTATTTT
TRBJ1-2	TRBV5-5	few	TRBD1	CASSLGPGQGYGYTF	TGTGCCAGCAGCTTGGGCCCGGGACAGGGGTATGGCTACACCTTC
TRBJ2-2	TRBV6-2/TRBV6-3	many	.	CASSFGYTGELFF	TGTGCCAGCAGTTTTGGGTACACCGGGGAGCTGTTTTTT
TRBJ2-7	TRBV5-1	many	.	CASSLSAGYPHEQYF	TGCGCCAGCAGCTTGTCTGCGGGATACCCACACGAGCAGTACTTC
TRBJ1-5	TRBV9	many	TRBD1	CASSRTGADQPQHF	TGTGCCAGCAGCCGGACAGGGGCGGATCAGCCCCAGCATTTT
TRBJ2-5	TRBV3-1	.	.	CASSQGKLQETQYF	TGTGCCAGCAGCCAAGGTAAACTTCAAGAGACCCAGTACTTC
TRBJ1-1	TRBV20-1	few	.	CSAFMNTEAFF	TGCAGTGCTTTCATGAACACTGAAGCTTTCTTT
TRBJ2-2	TRBV7-9	few	TRBD2	CASSLSGRAPNTGELFF	TGTGCCAGCAGCTTGAGCGGGAGGGCCCCTAACACCGGGGAGCTGTTTTTT